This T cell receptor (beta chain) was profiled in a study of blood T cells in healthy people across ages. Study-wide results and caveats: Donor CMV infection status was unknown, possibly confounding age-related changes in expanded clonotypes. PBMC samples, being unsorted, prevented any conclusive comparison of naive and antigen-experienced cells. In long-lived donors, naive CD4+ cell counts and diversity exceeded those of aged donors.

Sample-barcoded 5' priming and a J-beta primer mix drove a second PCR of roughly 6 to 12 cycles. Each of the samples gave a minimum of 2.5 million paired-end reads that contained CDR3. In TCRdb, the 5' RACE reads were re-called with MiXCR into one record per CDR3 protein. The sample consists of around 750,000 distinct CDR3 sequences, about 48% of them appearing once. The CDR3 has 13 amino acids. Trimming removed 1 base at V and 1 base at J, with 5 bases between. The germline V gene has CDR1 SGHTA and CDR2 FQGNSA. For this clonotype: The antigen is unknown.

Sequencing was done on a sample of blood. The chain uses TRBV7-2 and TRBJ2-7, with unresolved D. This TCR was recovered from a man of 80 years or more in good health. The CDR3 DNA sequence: TGTGCCAGCAGCTTAGTCTTATCCTACGAGCAGTACTTC. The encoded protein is CASSLVLSYEQYF.